This section outlines one T cell receptor beta chain sequence together with its context. What it recognizes is unknown. The data belong to a study of CD8+CD57+ T cells in acquired aplastic anemia. Patients included in sequencing had previously demonstrated CD8+CD57+ cell expansion by flow cytometry. Beads were used to enrich CD8+CD57+ cells, producing a mean 1.6 ug DNA. Study-wide results and caveats: Patients and controls shared under 30 CD8+ CDR3 sequences, highly expressed in patients. A lower diversity was found for CD8+CD57+ cells than for total CD4+ and CD8+ pools in patients.

Looked up from germline, CDR1 is SGHTA and CDR2 is FQGNSA. V trimming: 4 bases; J trimming: 2 bases; junction bases outside the gene matches: 12. The CDR3 extends over 17 amino acids. TCR beta VDJ combinations and CDR3 sequences were profiled from genomic DNA. TCRdb processed the reads anew with MiXCR; each CDR3 protein has one entry. Among some 20,000 distinct CDR3 sequences, 40% were seen once, and the ten largest hold approximately 89%. V usage is TRBV7-2 and J usage is TRBJ2-5; 8 nucleotides align to TRBD1. Sequencing input: CD8+CD57+ T cells sorted from PBMCs. Subset specified: bead-enriched CD8+CD57+ effector memory T cells from SAA patients. This sequence originates from a human donor with aplastic anemia. CDR3 sequence: CASSSGQGMRKQETQYF. The CDR3 DNA sequence: TGTGCCAGCAGCTCTGGACAGGGAATGAGGAAGCAAGAGACCCAGTACTTC.